This T cell receptor beta chain was retrieved from a study of cytomegalovirus exposure and HLA in healthy donors. Study-wide results and caveats: The availability of immune exposure information extended only to CMV serostatus. Later analysis indicated greater clonal expansion among HLA-associated TCR beta chains than among equally common other chains. Most TCRs appeared rarely, but some public TCRs recurred in many donors.

With respect to this clone: Its antigen is still unknown.

V was shortened by 8 bases and J by 2 bases, with 9 bases between the two germline ends. The CDR3 extends over 12 amino acids. Germline CDR1 reads SEHNR; CDR2 reads FQNEAQ (reference sequence). PCR primers comprised 60 Vbeta and 13 Jbeta primers. Libraries were prepared by immunoSEQ multiplex PCR; TCRdb keeps only in-frame clonotypes and omits some of them. This table holds some 170,000 clones, about 75% found once. This clonotype was sampled from a man aged 18-30 years in good health and CMV-seropositive. The chain links TRBV7-9 to TRBJ1-2; no reliable D call. The sequencing input was PBMCs. Written as DNA, the CDR3 is TGTGCCAGCTTGGAGAAAAACTATGGCTACACCTTC. Translated: CASLEKNYGYTF. Supplemented by reference TRBV7-9 and TRBJ1-2, the full variable domain reads DTGVSQNPRHKITKRGQNVTFRCDPISEHNRLYWYRQTLGQGPEFLTYFQNEAQLEKSRLLSDRFSAERPKGSFSTLEIQRTEQGDSAMYLCASLEKNYGYTFGSGTRLTVV.